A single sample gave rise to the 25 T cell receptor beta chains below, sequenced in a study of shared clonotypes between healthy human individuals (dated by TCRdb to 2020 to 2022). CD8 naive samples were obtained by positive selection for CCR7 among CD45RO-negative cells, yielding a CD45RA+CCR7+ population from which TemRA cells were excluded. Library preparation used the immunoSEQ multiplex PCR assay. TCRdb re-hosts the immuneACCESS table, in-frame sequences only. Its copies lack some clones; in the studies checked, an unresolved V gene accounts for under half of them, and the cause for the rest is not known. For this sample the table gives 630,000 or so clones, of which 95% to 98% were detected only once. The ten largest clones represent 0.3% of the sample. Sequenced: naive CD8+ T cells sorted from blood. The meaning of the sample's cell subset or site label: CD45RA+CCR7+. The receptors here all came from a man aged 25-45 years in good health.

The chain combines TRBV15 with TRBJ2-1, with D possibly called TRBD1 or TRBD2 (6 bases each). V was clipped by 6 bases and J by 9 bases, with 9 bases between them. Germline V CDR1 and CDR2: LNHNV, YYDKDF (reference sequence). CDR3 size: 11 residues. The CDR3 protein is CATSEGGEQFF. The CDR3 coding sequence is TGTGCCACCAGTGAGGGGGGTGAGCAGTTCTTC. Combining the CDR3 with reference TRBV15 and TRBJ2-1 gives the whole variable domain DAMVIQNPRYQVTQFGKPVTLSCSQTLNHNVMYWYQQKSSQAPKLLFHYYDKDFNNEADTPDNFQSRRPNTSFCFLDIRSPGLGDTAMYLCATSEGGEQFFGPGTRLTVL.

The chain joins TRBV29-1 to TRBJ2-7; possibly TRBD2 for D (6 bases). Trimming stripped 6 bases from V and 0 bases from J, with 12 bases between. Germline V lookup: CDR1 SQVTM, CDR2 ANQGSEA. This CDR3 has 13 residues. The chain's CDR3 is CSVGTQYSYEQYF. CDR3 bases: TGCAGCGTGGGGACTCAATACTCCTACGAGCAGTACTTC.

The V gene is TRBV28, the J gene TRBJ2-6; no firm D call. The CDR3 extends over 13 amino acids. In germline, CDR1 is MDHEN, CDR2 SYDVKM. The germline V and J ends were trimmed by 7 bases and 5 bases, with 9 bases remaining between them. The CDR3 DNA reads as TGTGCCAGCAACCCGGTATGGGCCAACGTCCTGACTTTC. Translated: CASNPVWANVLTF.

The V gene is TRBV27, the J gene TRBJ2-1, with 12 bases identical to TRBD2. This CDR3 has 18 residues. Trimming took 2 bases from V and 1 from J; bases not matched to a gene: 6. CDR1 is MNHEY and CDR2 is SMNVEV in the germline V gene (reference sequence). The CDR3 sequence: CASSLIGTSGPSYNEQFF. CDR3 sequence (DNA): TGTGCCAGCAGTTTAATCGGGACTAGCGGGCCTTCCTACAATGAGCAGTTCTTC.

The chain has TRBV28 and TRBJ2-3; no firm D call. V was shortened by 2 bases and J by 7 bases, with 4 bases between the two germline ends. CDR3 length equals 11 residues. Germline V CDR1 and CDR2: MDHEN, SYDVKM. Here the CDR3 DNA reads TGTGCCAGCAGTTTACATTATACGCAGTATTTT. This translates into CASSLHYTQYF.

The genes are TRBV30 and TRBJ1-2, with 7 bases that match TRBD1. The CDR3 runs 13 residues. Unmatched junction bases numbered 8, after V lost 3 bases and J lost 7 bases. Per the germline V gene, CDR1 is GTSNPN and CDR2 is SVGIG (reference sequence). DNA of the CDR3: TGTGCCTGGAGGGAGGACAGGCTGGGTGGCTACACCTTC. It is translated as CAWREDRLGGYTF. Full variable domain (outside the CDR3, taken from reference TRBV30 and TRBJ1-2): SQTIHQWPATLVQPVGSPLSLECTVEGTSNPNLYWYRQAAGRGLQLLFYSVGIGQISSEVPQNLSASRPQDRQFILSSKKLLLSDSGFYLCAWREDRLGGYTFGSGTRLTVV.

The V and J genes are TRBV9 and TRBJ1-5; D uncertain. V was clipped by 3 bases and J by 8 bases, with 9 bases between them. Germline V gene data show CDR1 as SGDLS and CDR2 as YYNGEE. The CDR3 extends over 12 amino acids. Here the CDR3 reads CASSAGSEPQHF. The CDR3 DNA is TGTGCCAGCAGCGCCGGTAGCGAGCCCCAGCATTTT.

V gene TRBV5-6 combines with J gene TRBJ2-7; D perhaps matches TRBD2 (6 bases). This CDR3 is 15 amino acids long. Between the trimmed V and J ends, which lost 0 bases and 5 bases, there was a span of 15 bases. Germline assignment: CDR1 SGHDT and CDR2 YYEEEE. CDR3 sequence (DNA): TGTGCCAGCAGCTTGGCCGGGGGACGGTACCACGAGCAGTACTTC. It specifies CASSLAGGRYHEQYF.

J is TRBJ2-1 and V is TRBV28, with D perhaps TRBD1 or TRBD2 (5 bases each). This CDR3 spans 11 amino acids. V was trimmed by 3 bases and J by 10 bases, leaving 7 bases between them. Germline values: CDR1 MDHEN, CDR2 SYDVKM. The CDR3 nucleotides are TGTGCCAGCAGTTTGGGGACCGAGCAGTTCTTC. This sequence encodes CASSLGTEQFF.

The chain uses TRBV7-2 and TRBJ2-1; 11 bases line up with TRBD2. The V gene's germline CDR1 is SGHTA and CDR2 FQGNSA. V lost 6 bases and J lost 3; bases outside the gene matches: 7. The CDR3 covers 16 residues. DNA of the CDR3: TGTGCCAGCAGTCCACTAGCGGGGGTCAACTACAATGAGCAGTTCTTC. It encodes CASSPLAGVNYNEQFF.

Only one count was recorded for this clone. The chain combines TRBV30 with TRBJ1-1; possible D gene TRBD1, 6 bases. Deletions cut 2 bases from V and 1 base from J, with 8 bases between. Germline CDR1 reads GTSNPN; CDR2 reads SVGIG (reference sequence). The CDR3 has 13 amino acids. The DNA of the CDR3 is TGTGCCTGGAGTTTGACAGGGAACACTGAAGCTTTCTTT. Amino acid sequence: CAWSLTGNTEAFF.

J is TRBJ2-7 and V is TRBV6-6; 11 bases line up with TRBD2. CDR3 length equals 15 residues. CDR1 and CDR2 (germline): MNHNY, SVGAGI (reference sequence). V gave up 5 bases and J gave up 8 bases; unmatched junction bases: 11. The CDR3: CASSPTSGSVLQQYF. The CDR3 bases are TGTGCCAGCAGTCCCACTAGCGGGAGTGTACTACAGCAGTACTTC.

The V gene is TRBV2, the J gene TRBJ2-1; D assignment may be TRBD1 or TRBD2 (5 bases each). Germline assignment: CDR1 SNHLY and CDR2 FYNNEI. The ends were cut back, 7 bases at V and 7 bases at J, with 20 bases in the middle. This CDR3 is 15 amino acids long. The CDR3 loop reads CASTPGQVSGNEQFF. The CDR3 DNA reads TGTGCCAGCACCCCGGGGCAGGTCAGTGGGAATGAGCAGTTCTTC.

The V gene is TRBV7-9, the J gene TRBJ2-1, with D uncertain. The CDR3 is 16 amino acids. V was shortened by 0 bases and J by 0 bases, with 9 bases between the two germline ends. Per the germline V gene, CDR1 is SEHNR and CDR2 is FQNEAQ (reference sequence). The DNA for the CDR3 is TGTGCCAGCAGCTTAGCGCAATCCAGCTCCTACAATGAGCAGTTCTTC. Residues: CASSLAQSSSYNEQFF.

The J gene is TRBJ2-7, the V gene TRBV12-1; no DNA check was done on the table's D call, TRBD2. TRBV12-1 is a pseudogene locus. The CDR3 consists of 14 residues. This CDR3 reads CASSPSRTFYEQYF. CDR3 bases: TGTGCCAGCAGCCCGAGCCGGACTTTCTACGAGCAGTACTTC.

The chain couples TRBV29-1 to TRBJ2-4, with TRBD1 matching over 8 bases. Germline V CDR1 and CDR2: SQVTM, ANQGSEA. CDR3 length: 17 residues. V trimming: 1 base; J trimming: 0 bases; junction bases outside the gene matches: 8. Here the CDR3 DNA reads TGCAGCGTTGAAGTTCGGGACAGGCTAATAGCCAAAAACATTCAGTACTTC. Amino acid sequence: CSVEVRDRLIAKNIQYF.

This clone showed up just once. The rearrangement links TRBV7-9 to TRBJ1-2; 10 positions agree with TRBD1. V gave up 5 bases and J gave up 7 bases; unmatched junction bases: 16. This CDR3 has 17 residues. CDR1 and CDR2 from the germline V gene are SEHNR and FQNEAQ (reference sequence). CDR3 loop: CASSPGRGTGASAGYTF. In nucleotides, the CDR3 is TGTGCCAGCAGCCCTGGTAGGGGGACAGGGGCATCGGCTGGCTACACCTTC.

CDR3 sequence: CASSLRSGDGAGELFF. Here the CDR3 DNA reads TGTGCCAGCAGCTTACGTAGCGGCGATGGTGCCGGGGAGCTGTTTTTT. This rearrangement joins TRBV11-3 to TRBJ2-2; D might be TRBD2 (6 bases). Germline CDR1 and CDR2: SGHNT and YENEEA. Trimming stripped 2 bases from V and 6 bases from J, with 16 bases between. The CDR3 totals 16 residues.

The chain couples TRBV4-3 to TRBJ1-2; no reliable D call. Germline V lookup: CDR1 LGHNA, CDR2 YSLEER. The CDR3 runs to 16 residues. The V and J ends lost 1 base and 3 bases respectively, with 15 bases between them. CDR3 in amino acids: CASSQGRTAIDYGYTF. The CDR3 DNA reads TGCGCCAGCAGCCAAGGCCGGACGGCAATCGACTATGGCTACACCTTC.

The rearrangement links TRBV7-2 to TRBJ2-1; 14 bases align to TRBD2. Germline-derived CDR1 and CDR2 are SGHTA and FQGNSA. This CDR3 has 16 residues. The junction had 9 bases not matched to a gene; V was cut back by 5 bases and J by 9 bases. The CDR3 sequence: CASSPLGTSGSTEQFF. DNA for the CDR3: TGTGCCAGCAGCCCGCTGGGGACTAGCGGGAGCACTGAGCAGTTCTTC.

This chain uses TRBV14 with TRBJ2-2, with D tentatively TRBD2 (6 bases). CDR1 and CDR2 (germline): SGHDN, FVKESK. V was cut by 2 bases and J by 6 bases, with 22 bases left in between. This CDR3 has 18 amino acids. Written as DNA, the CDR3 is TGTGCCAGCAGCCAATTTATACCCGGGACTGTCCCCGCCGGGGAGCTGTTTTTT. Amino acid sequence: CASSQFIPGTVPAGELFF. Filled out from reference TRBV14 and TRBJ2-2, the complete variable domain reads EAGVTQFPSHSVIEKGQTVTLRCDPISGHDNLYWYRRVMGKEIKFLLHFVKESKQDESGMPNNRFLAERTGGTYSTLKVQPAELEDSGVYFCASSQFIPGTVPAGELFFGEGSRLTVL.

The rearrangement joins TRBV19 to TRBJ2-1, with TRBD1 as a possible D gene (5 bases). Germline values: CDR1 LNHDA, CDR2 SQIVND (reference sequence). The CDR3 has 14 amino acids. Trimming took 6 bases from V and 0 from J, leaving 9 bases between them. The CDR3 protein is CASRDTNSYNEQFF. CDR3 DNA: TGTGCCAGTAGGGACACCAACTCCTACAATGAGCAGTTCTTC. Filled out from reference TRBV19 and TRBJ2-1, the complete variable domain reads DGGITQSPKYLFRKEGQNVTLSCEQNLNHDAMYWYRQDPGQGLRLIYYSQIVNDFQKGDIAEGYSVSREKKESFPLTVTSAQKNPTAFYLCASRDTNSYNEQFFGPGTRLTVL.

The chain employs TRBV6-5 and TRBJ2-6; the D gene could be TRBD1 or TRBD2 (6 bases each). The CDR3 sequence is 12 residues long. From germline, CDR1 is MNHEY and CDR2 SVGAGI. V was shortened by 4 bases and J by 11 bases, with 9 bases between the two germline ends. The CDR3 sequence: CASSLGGYVLTF. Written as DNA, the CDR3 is TGTGCCAGCAGTTTAGGGGGGTACGTCCTGACTTTC.

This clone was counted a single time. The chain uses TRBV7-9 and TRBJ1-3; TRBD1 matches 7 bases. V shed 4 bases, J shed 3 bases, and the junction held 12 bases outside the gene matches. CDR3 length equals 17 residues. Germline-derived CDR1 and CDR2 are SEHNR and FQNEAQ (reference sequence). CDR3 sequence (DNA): TGTGCCAGCAGCTCAAAAGGTGACAGGGTGGATGGAAACACCATATATTTT. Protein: CASSSKGDRVDGNTIYF.

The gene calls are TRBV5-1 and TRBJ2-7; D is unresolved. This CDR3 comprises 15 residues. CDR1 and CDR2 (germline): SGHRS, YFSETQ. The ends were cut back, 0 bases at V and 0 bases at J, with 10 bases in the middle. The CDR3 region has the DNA TGCGCCAGCAGCTTGGTTGACGGTAGCTCCTACGAGCAGTACTTC. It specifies CASSLVDGSSYEQYF.